This record covers a single T cell receptor (beta chain). The specificity of this receptor is unknown. Qualities for individual bases were not recorded, and no much larger clone is one base off. TCRbeta CDR3 regions were amplified from genomic DNA using the immunoSEQ Assay, a bias-controlled multiplex PCR. On the study's bioinformatics: The number of nucleated cells in each sample was estimated from the amplification of reference gene primers within the assay. To quantify the absolute abundance of each unique TCRbeta CDR3 rearrangement, sequence reads were collapsed and filtered. Productive Simpson clonality was computed per sample as the square root of Simpson's diversity index over productive rearrangements. TCRdb took over this immuneACCESS table, retaining in-frame rearrangements with V and J assigned. Such tables are incomplete; in checked studies, under half of the missing clones stem from an unresolved V gene, and the remainder is unexplained. V and J calls and clone size are given by that table; D and trimming were obtained from the DNA. The sample table lists around 270,000 clones, around 83% of them with a count of one. The ten largest clones take up about 1.5% of the sample.

Another Seattle source contributed samples from volunteer blood donors who had recovered from COVID-19. Whole blood was collected in K2EDTA tubes by collaborating institutions according to the institutions' own protocols. For TCRbeta analysis, collaborators shipped samples as frozen whole blood, isolated PBMCs, or DNA extracted from either of those sample types. This record comes from a study of blood T cell repertoires in COVID-19 (dated by TCRdb to the early 2020s). Concerning the study at large: Samples from collaborators originated in the United States, Italy and Spain and spanned both the acute and convalescent phases of COVID-19. The dataset comprised deeply sampled blood TCRbeta repertoires from subjects exposed to, actively infected with, or recovered from COVID-19. HLA class I and class II types, where available, came from metadata supplied by the sample provider rather than from assay-based typing. Nearly every sample came with metadata listing a de-identified subject ID, COVID-19 status, age in years and sex. The prospective study material was composed of cDNA or gDNA derived from T cells, B-cell-depleted T cells, or PBMCs. A freely available public database, intended as a resource for researchers studying the immune response to SARS-CoV-2, is where the repertoires were released. The samples were drawn from the first 160 participants of the ongoing ImmuneRACE study and from 1,254 subjects provided by 6 global collaborators. The study at large found these results: How much clinical and demographic metadata was included differed by source and by participant, and the metadata was provided uncurated.

V is trimmed back by 1 base and J by 6 bases, and the junction contains 8 bases that no gene match accounts for. Per the germline V gene (reference sequence), GTSNPN is the CDR1 and SVGIG is the CDR2. The CDR3 spans 14 residues, from the cysteine through the phenylalanine. Only CDR3 DNA remains: 42 bases, in frame from the first base. The origin of this receptor is a woman aged 40-49 years who had recovered from COVID-19. Material for sequencing was peripheral blood. The sequence joins TRBV30 to TRBJ2-7; TRBD1 fits 8 bases in the junction. The bases read TGTGCCTGGAGTGGCCAGGGGGCGCTTTCCGAGCAGTACTTC. Its protein reads: CAWSGQGALSEQYF.